The 10 T cell receptor beta chains in this list originate from one sample, sequenced in a study of vaccination and CD4 T cells after COVID-19 (dated by TCRdb to the early 2020s). The protocol used for the library was PCR. The sequencer was an Illumina iSeq 100. DNA from cultured CD4+ T cells was subjected to TCR sequencing with the Oncomine TCR Beta short-read assay at the Johns Hopkins FTIC core. TCRdb took the public reads, trimmed them with fastp at Q25, ran MiXCR for clone calling and kept in-frame beta chains. Records with the same CDR3 protein are collapsed into one entry carrying the most frequent genes and DNA. The sample profile shows about 17,000 distinct CDR3 sequences; around 47% of them were found once. Of the sample, 20% to 25% falls within the top ten clones. Their antigen targets remain unknown. The meaning of the sample's time point label: late sampling 161 to 241 days after vaccination in three convalescent patients. The sample's treatment or condition label, in plain terms: approximately 11-day PBMC culture with coronavirus spike peptide pools or control peptides (ViraFEST assay).

This specimen was CD4+ T cells from blood, cultured in vitro, taken about 7 months after SARS-CoV-2 vaccination. These receptors were collected from a human donor who had recovered from COVID-19.

This clonotype was seen a few times. The chain has TRBV20-1 and TRBJ2-7; D is undetermined. The ends were cut back, 0 bases at V and 2 bases at J, with 5 bases in the middle. This CDR3 comprises 12 residues. Per the germline V gene, CDR1 is DFQATT and CDR2 is SNEGSKA (reference sequence). The CDR3 spells CSARDAPYEQYF. The DNA for the CDR3 is TGCAGTGCTAGAGATGCGCCCTACGAGCAGTACTTC.

This chain links TRBV7-3 with TRBJ2-1, with unresolved D. The germline V and J ends were trimmed by 5 bases and 2 bases, with 13 bases remaining between them. The V gene's germline CDR1 is SGHTA and CDR2 FQGTGA. This CDR3 region has 15 residues. The CDR3 loop is CASSPRWVPYNEQFF. The CDR3, as DNA: TGTGCCAGCAGCCCGCGGTGGGTGCCCTACAATGAGCAGTTCTTC.

This sequence joins TRBV7-3 and TRBJ1-1; no clear D gene. CDR1 is SGHTA, CDR2 FQGTGA, per germline. The CDR3 length is 13 residues. The ends were cut back, 0 bases at V and 1 base at J, with 3 bases in the middle. CDR3 protein: CASSLTWNTEAFF. In DNA, the CDR3 is TGTGCCAGCAGCTTAACTTGGAACACTGAAGCTTTCTTT.

This chain joins TRBV7-2 and TRBJ2-3; 7 bases fit TRBD2. V lost 5 bases to trimming and J lost 11 bases; unmatched junction nucleotides: 22. The CDR3 has 17 residues. The germline gives CDR1 SGHTA, CDR2 FQGNSA. The CDR3 sequence: CASSLRGEGLPPMWQYF. The DNA of the CDR3 is TGTGCCAGCAGCCTACGGGGGGAGGGACTACCTCCTATGTGGCAGTATTTT.

This clonotype was observed a few times. This rearrangement joins TRBV20-1 to TRBJ2-5; TRBD2 matches at 7 bases. Trimming at V came to 0 bases and at J to 2 bases, leaving 6 bases not matched to a gene. The CDR3 extends over 15 amino acids. Germline CDR1 reads DFQATT; CDR2 reads SNEGSKA (reference sequence). DNA for the CDR3: TGCAGTGCTAGAGATGCTGGGGGGGGGCAAGAGACCCAGTACTTC. It translates to CSARDAGGGQETQYF.

This clonotype was observed a few times. The chain uses TRBV7-3 and TRBJ2-5, with 11 positions matching TRBD2. The germline V gene encodes CDR1 SGHTA and CDR2 FQGTGA. This CDR3 comprises 13 residues. Trimming removed 4 bases from V and 7 bases from J; junction bases left unmatched: 2. CDR3 residues: CASSSTSGGTQYF. The CDR3 region has the DNA TGTGCCAGCAGCTCCACTAGCGGGGGGACCCAGTACTTC.

J is TRBJ1-6 and V is TRBV20-1, with D hard to call. Between the trimmed V and J ends, which lost 6 bases and 11 bases, there was a span of 14 bases. Germline CDR1 reads DFQATT; CDR2 reads SNEGSKA (reference sequence). The length of the CDR3 is 12 residues. For the CDR3, the DNA is TGCAGTGCCTCGGACGGACTTCCACCCCTCCACTTT. It yields the protein CSASDGLPPLHF.

The gene calls are TRBV27 and TRBJ2-5; D not resolved. Trimming removed 1 base at V and 5 bases at J, with 8 bases between. This CDR3 spans 13 amino acids. Germline lookup yields CDR1 MNHEY and CDR2 SMNVEV (reference sequence). This chain's CDR3 is CASSLWPGETQYF. CDR3 in DNA: TGTGCCAGCAGTTTATGGCCTGGGGAGACCCAGTACTTC.

The genes are TRBV7-2 and TRBJ1-1; D unresolved. Germline V gives CDR1 SGHTA, CDR2 FQGNSA. The length of the CDR3 is 14 residues. Trimming left V 5 bases short and J 7 bases short, with 17 bases between. Here the CDR3 reads CASSPDYYVSEAFF. For the CDR3, the DNA is TGTGCCAGCAGCCCAGACTACTATGTCAGTGAAGCTTTCTTT.

This clonotype was detected only a few times. This chain uses TRBV27 with TRBJ1-2; D gene unclear. Trimming stripped 3 bases from V and 0 bases from J, with 11 bases between. Germline CDR1 reads MNHEY; CDR2 reads SMNVEV (reference sequence). CDR3 length equals 15 residues. CDR3 nucleotide sequence: TGTGCCAGCAGTTTGGATCCCCGGACTAACTATGGCTACACCTTC. Residues: CASSLDPRTNYGYTF.